This T cell receptor (beta chain) came from a study of graft-versus-host responses after intestinal transplantation. Study-wide background: Multivisceral, liver-intestinal, or isolated intestinal transplants were performed in recipients. After anti-thymocyte globulin induction, recipients took tacrolimus and steroids for three to four years. Study conclusions and caveats: The recipient marrow held GvH clones, and some of them showed up first in ileum or blood. High graft-versus-host to host-versus-graft T cell clonal ratios marked allografts of patients with graft-donor macrochimerism.

This table comes from immunoSEQ multiplex PCR, and its TCRdb copy is limited to in-frame clones, with some not included. Altogether 99,000 or so clones are present, about 90% being singletons, with the ten largest covering roughly 0.9%. Trimming cost V 10 bases and J 9 bases; bases outside gene matches: 8. CDR3 length: 13 residues. Germline loops: CDR1 LNHDA, CDR2 SQIVND (reference sequence). A word on this clone: Its antigen is unknown.

The J gene is TRBJ1-6, the V gene TRBV19; 8 nucleotides align to TRBD1. The TCR comes from a human donor who received an intestinal transplant. The source material was unstimulated CD4+ T cells sorted from spleen or lymph node cells, sampled before intestinal transplant. For the CDR3, the DNA is TGTGCCATTTCGGACAGGGTTGGTTCACCCCTCCACTTT. This codes for CAISDRVGSPLHF.